The 20 T cell receptor beta chains given below trace back to one sample, sequenced in a study of human T cells and chemical hapten exposure (dated by TCRdb to about 2021). Libraries were built with RACE. Sequenced using a NextSeq 500. TCRdb's own reprocessing of the public reads used fastp at Q25 and MiXCR and kept productive beta chains. Under each unique CDR3 protein, matching rows form one entry showing the most common genes and DNA. The sample includes 100,000 to 150,000 distinct CDR3 sequences, with around 13% observed a single time. Of the sample, 0.9% to 0.95% falls within the top ten clones. The time point label of this sample denotes: patch test 1, 2 weeks after DPC sensitization. The treatment or condition label, read with the paper, signifies: therapeutic diphenylcyclopropenone sensitization with weekly scalp DPC. The starting material was whole blood, obtained in connection with sensitization to the hapten diphenylcyclopropenone (DPC). The receptors shown here come from a man younger than 35 with alopecia areata. Some clones in this sample may be carry-over from other donors' samples.

The chain uses TRBV4-3 and TRBJ2-3; 10 nucleotides agree with TRBD1. CDR3 length: 17 amino acids. The V gene end was trimmed by 0 bases and the J gene end by 0 bases; junction bases not matched to a gene: 3. The germline CDR1 and CDR2 sequences are LGHNA and YSLEER. The CDR3 loop reads CASSQDRDRGSTDTQYF. The CDR3 DNA reads as TGCGCCAGCAGCCAAGACCGGGACAGGGGAAGCACAGATACGCAGTATTTT.

The chain carries TRBV12-3 or TRBV12-4 and TRBJ2-3; weak D call: TRBD2 (5 bases). The CDR3 consists of 14 residues. V lost 5 bases and J lost 5, with 14 bases in between. As DNA, the CDR3 is TGTGCCAGCAGTCCACTAGGAAAAATAGATACGCAGTATTTT. Amino acids: CASSPLGKIDTQYF.

This clonotype was observed a few times. V usage is TRBV4-1 and J usage is TRBJ2-7; TRBD2 is a possible D gene (6 bases). Trimming cost V 0 bases and J 0 bases, with 9 bases left between them. This CDR3 spans 15 amino acids. Germline lookup yields CDR1 MGHRA and CDR2 YSYEKL. CDR3 in DNA: TGCGCCAGCAGCCAAGAGCGGGACTTCTCCTACGAGCAGTACTTC. This codes for CASSQERDFSYEQYF.

The chain has TRBV6-4 and TRBJ2-6; 10 bases match TRBD1. V shed 4 bases, J shed 0 bases, and the junction held 0 bases outside the gene matches. The germline V gene encodes CDR1 MRHNA and CDR2 SNTAGT. The CDR3 is made up of 16 amino acids. The DNA for the CDR3 is TGTGCCAGCAGTGGGACAGGGGGCTCTGGGGCCAACGTCCTGACTTTC. Its translation: CASSGTGGSGANVLTF.

There are many counts of this clonotype. The V call is TRBV2, the J call TRBJ2-1; the match to TRBD1 covers 9 bases. CDR1 and CDR2 from the germline V gene are SNHLY and FYNNEI. This CDR3 is built from 15 residues. The J segment lost 2 bases and the V segment lost 6 bases, leaving 5 bases of the junction unmatched. The CDR3 nucleotides are TGTGCCAGCAGCGGCGACAGGGGGACCTACAATGAGCAGTTCTTC. Protein product: CASSGDRGTYNEQFF.

Points on this clonotype: The junction does not match germline at one end; this may be a read error. The chain combines TRBV4-1 with TRBJ1-1; tentative D call: TRBD1 (6 bases). This CDR3 has 14 residues. Germline assignment: CDR1 MGHRA and CDR2 YSYEKL. Written as DNA, the CDR3 is TGCGCCAGCAGTCAAGGACAGCTCAACACTGAAGCTTTCTTT. Its translation: CASSQGQLNTEAFF.

This clonotype appeared a few times. V usage is TRBV7-8 and J usage is TRBJ2-6; the D is unclear. V was clipped by 4 bases and J by 0 bases, with 4 bases between them. The CDR3 is made up of 14 amino acids. The germline CDR1 and CDR2 sequences are SGHVS and FQNEAQ. CDR3 coding DNA: TGTGCCAGCAGCTCGTACTCTGGGGCCAACGTCCTGACTTTC. Translated, it gives CASSSYSGANVLTF.

This chain connects TRBV28 to TRBJ1-1; D ambiguous. Looked up from germline, CDR1 is MDHEN and CDR2 is SYDVKM. V dropped 4 bases and J dropped 8 bases, with 8 bases sitting between them. The CDR3 contains 11 residues. Here the CDR3 reads CASSSQVEAFF. The CDR3 DNA reads as TGTGCCAGCAGTTCCCAGGTGGAAGCTTTCTTT.

Only a few counts were recorded for this clonotype. CDR3 sequence: CSVGGQGEGTQYF. The CDR3 DNA is TGCAGCGTTGGGGGACAGGGAGAAGGGACCCAGTACTTC. The chain links TRBV29-1 to TRBJ2-5, with 9 bases fitting TRBD1. Per germline, CDR1 SQVTM and CDR2 ANQGSEA. The CDR3 runs 13 residues. J lost 7 bases, V lost 4 bases, and 7 bases had no gene match. Supplemented by reference TRBV29-1 and TRBJ2-5, the full variable domain reads SAVISQKPSRDICQRGTSLTIQCQVDSQVTMMFWYRQQPGQSLTLIATANQGSEATYESGFVIDKFPISRPNLTFSTLTVSNMSPEDSSIYLCSVGGQGEGTQYFGPGTRLLVL.

This clonotype was seen ten or more times. The chain couples TRBV10-2 to TRBJ1-6; TRBD1 aligns across 7 bases. CDR3 length equals 18 residues. CDR1 is WSHSY and CDR2 is SAAADI in the germline V gene. V was clipped by 6 bases and J by 4 bases; unmatched bases: 15. The CDR3 DNA follows: TGCGCCAGCAGCGACTTAAGGGACAGTATTAATTATAATTCACCCCTCCACTTT. This codes for CASSDLRDSINYNSPLHF.

The chain joins TRBV27 to TRBJ1-6; tentatively, D is TRBD1 (6 bases). Trimming took 0 bases from V and 4 from J, leaving 10 bases between them. The CDR3 runs 16 residues. Germline lookup yields CDR1 MNHEY and CDR2 SMNVEV (reference sequence). The CDR3 protein is CASSLSPGDYNSPLHF. CDR3 bases: TGTGCCAGCAGTTTATCCCCAGGGGATTATAATTCACCCCTCCACTTT.

This clonotype was seen many times. The V gene is TRBV29-1, the J gene TRBJ2-7, with unresolved D. This CDR3 is built from 11 residues. Trimming left V 7 bases short and J 1 base short, with 8 bases between. Germline CDR1 and CDR2: SQVTM and ANQGSEA. CDR3 sequence reads: CSGHLSYEQYV. CDR3 sequence (DNA): TGCAGCGGACACCTATCCTACGAGCAGTACGTC.

In its sample, this clonotype was seen a few times. The CDR3 region is CSVEVGAEAFF. The CDR3 DNA sequence: TGCAGCGTTGAGGTAGGCGCTGAAGCTTTCTTT. The J gene is TRBJ1-1, the V gene TRBV29-1; D call uncertain. Trimming cost V 3 bases and J 6 bases, with 8 bases left between them. Germline V CDR1 and CDR2: SQVTM, ANQGSEA. This CDR3 comprises 11 residues.

This clonotype turned up a few times. The chain links TRBV10-1 to TRBJ1-2; 9 nucleotides agree with TRBD1. CDR1 and CDR2 from the germline V gene are WNHNN and SYGVQD (reference sequence). V shed 5 bases, J shed 0 bases, and the junction held 7 bases outside the gene matches. This CDR3 contains 16 residues. CDR3 protein: CASSRDRASPNYGYTF. CDR3 nucleotide sequence: TGCGCCAGCAGTCGGGACAGGGCTTCGCCTAACTATGGCTACACCTTC.

This clonotype was counted a few times. This chain joins TRBV6-1 and TRBJ2-7; weak D call: TRBD2 (5 bases). Germline assignment: CDR1 MNHNS and CDR2 SASEGT. CDR3 length: 15 amino acids. Trimming shortened V by 2 bases and J by 2 bases, and 13 bases separated the two germline ends. CDR3 nucleotides: TGTGCCAGCAGTGAAAAGAGATTCGGGACCTACGAGCAGTACTTC. Protein: CASSEKRFGTYEQYF.

The CDR3 sequence is CASSYRQGILSGANVLTF. The CDR3 DNA sequence: TGCGCCAGCTCATACCGACAGGGAATCCTCTCGGGGGCCAACGTCCTGACTTTC. J is TRBJ2-6 and V is TRBV10-2; 7 bases align to TRBD1. The ends lost 8 bases at V and 4 bases at J; junction bases unmatched: 17. Germline CDR1 and CDR2: WSHSY and SAAADI. The CDR3 runs to 18 residues.

Only a few counts were recorded for this clonotype. V usage is TRBV29-1 and J usage is TRBJ1-2; TRBD1 might be the D (6 bases). This CDR3 contains 12 residues. The V and J ends lost 5 bases and 9 bases respectively, with 16 bases between them. Looked up from germline, CDR1 is SQVTM and CDR2 is ANQGSEA. CDR3 nucleotide sequence: TGCAGCGTTAAGGGGCCTGGGACAAGCTACACCTTC. Translated, it gives CSVKGPGTSYTF.

This clonotype was observed a handful of times. The chain carries TRBV24-1 and TRBJ2-1, with a possible D match to TRBD1 (5 bases). CDR3 length equals 12 residues. In germline, CDR1 is KGHDR, CDR2 SFDVKD. Trimming removed 4 bases at V and 9 bases at J, with 9 bases between. The CDR3 region is CATSEGPGEQFF. In DNA, the CDR3 is TGTGCCACCAGTGAGGGGCCCGGTGAGCAGTTCTTC.

The chain employs TRBV20-1 and TRBJ1-2, with D unresolved. The CDR3 contains 11 residues. Germline V gene sequence: CDR1 DFQATT, CDR2 SNEGSKA (reference sequence). Trimming removed 4 bases from V and 6 bases from J, with 9 bases in between. CDR3 bases: TGCAGTGCTATGGCCCCGAATGGCTACACCTTC. Its translation is CSAMAPNGYTF.

This clonotype was counted many times. J is TRBJ2-1 and V is TRBV12-3 or TRBV12-4; D not resolved. The CDR3 totals 13 residues. Deletions cut 3 bases from V and 9 bases from J, with 12 bases between. CDR3 residues: CASSLPPTPEQFF. CDR3 in DNA: TGTGCCAGCAGTTTGCCCCCCACGCCTGAGCAGTTCTTC.